A selection of T cell receptor beta chains follows, all from one sample in a study of shared clonotypes between healthy human individuals. The method was immunoSEQ multiplex PCR; TCRdb's version includes in-frame clones alone and lacks a portion of them. The sample yields some 2 million clones, roughly 94% seen once. Sequencing was done on a sample of naive CD8+ T cells sorted from blood. Every receptor here comes from a man in his late teens or twenties in good health. Each CDR3 is given with its conserved first and last residue. The D gene is left open where the match is weak. Clone size appears in some rows only: once, few, many, or a class for an expanded clone.

v_call: TRBV5-4; j_call: TRBJ2-1; d_call: TRBD2; clone_size: .; cdr3_nt: TGTGCCAGCAGCCCCGGACTAGCGGCAAATGAGCAGTTCTTC; cdr3_aa: CASSPGLAANEQFF
v_call: TRBV13; j_call: TRBJ1-2; d_call: TRBD1; clone_size: once; cdr3_nt: TGTGCCAGCAGCGCGGCACAGGGGGCAGATGGCTACACCTTC; cdr3_aa: CASSAAQGADGYTF
v_call: TRBV13; j_call: TRBJ1-1; d_call: TRBD1; clone_size: .; cdr3_nt: TGTGCCAGCAGCTTAAGGGCGACAGGGTGGGGGAACACTGAAGCTTTCTTT; cdr3_aa: CASSLRATGWGNTEAFF
v_call: TRBV4-1; j_call: TRBJ2-1; d_call: .; clone_size: .; cdr3_nt: TGCGCCAGCAGCCAGGGGAGCGGGCCGGAGCAGTTCTTC; cdr3_aa: CASSQGSGPEQFF
v_call: TRBV7-9; j_call: TRBJ1-1; d_call: TRBD1; clone_size: .; cdr3_nt: TGTGCCAGCAGCTCTCCAACAGGGGTTAATGAAGCTTTCTTT; cdr3_aa: CASSSPTGVNEAFF
v_call: TRBV6-6; j_call: TRBJ1-5; d_call: .; clone_size: .; cdr3_nt: TGTGCCAGCACCTCACAGGTGGGCAATCAGCCCCAGCATTTT; cdr3_aa: CASTSQVGNQPQHF
v_call: TRBV5-1; j_call: TRBJ2-5; d_call: .; clone_size: .; cdr3_nt: TGCGCCAGCAGCTCCCTAGGGCCCGAAGAGACCCAGTACTTC; cdr3_aa: CASSSLGPEETQYF
v_call: TRBV5-6; j_call: TRBJ2-5; d_call: TRBD2; clone_size: once; cdr3_nt: TGTGCCAGCAGCCCCGGACTAGCGGGAGAAGCGGGCGAGACCCAGTACTTC; cdr3_aa: CASSPGLAGEAGETQYF
v_call: TRBV5-1; j_call: TRBJ1-1; d_call: TRBD1; clone_size: .; cdr3_nt: TGCGCCAGCAGCTCCTCCGGGACAGGGGGTTATACTGAAGCTTTCTTT; cdr3_aa: CASSSSGTGGYTEAFF
v_call: TRBV11-2; j_call: TRBJ2-3; d_call: .; clone_size: .; cdr3_nt: TGTGCCAGCAGCTTTCGAGGGGAGCTTAGCACAGATACGCAGTATTTT; cdr3_aa: CASSFRGELSTDTQYF